What follows are 19 T cell receptor beta chains derived from one specimen sequenced in a study of Ad26.COV2.S vaccination and SARS-CoV-2 variants. Sample treatment: some 19 received Ad26.COV2.S at low or high dose, single or two shots; several received placebo; per-sample allocation not given. All samples were drawn on day 63, counting from the first vaccine or placebo injection. TCRdb's copy holds only in-frame clones and misses some; the assay was immunoSEQ multiplex PCR. The sample includes a few hundred thousand clones, about four fifths seen only once; the top ten take nearly 7.5%. Sequenced material: peripheral blood, taken in a trial of Ad26.COV2.S vaccine versus placebo. These receptors were taken from a person between 18 and 60 years old who received the Ad26.COV2.S COVID-19 vaccine or a placebo.

This clone was recorded only once. CDR3: CASSHLTRLAKIGHTQYF. In DNA form, the CDR3 reads TGTGCCAGCAGCCATCTGACAAGACTAGCTAAGATAGGCCATACGCAGTATTTT. V and J are TRBV3-1 (or the pseudogene TRBV3-2) and TRBJ2-3; 7 positions agree with TRBD2. The CDR3 spans 18 residues. Germline lookup yields CDR1 LGHDT and CDR2 YNNKEL (reference sequence). Germline trimming cut 3 bases from V and 7 bases from J; bases unmatched to any gene: 19.

The J gene is TRBJ1-1, the V gene TRBV11-3; TRBD1 agrees at 7 bases. V shed 0 bases, J shed 6 bases, and the junction held 4 bases outside the gene matches. Germline V gene data show CDR1 as SGHNT and CDR2 as YENEEA. The CDR3 has 14 residues. CDR3 DNA: TGTGCCAGCAGCTTAGATTTCAGGGGGGCTGAAGCTTTCTTT. As protein: CASSLDFRGAEAFF.

CDR3 DNA sequence: TGTGCCAGCAGCCCACCGGTCTGGCGGGAGTCGAAAGATACGCAGTATTTT. It is translated as CASSPPVWRESKDTQYF. The rearrangement joins TRBV11-2 to TRBJ2-3, with TRBD2 identical over 7 bases. The CDR3 is 17 amino acids. The germline V gene has CDR1 SGHAT and CDR2 FQNNGV. Unmatched junction bases numbered 16, after V lost 5 bases and J lost 5 bases.

The chain links TRBV7-6 to TRBJ2-1; D is ambiguous. Germline CDR1 is SGHVS and CDR2 is FNYEAQ. V lost 0 bases and J 7 bases, leaving 13 bases between the germline ends. The CDR3 consists of 15 residues. DNA for the CDR3: TGTGCCAGCAGCTTAGCCCCGCAATTCGATAATGAGCAGTTCTTC. It yields the protein CASSLAPQFDNEQFF.

In DNA form, the CDR3 reads TGTGCCAGTAAGGTAGGCGGATACGAGCAGTACTTC. This translates into CASKVGGYEQYF. The genes are TRBV19 and TRBJ2-7; D not certain. The CDR3 sequence is 12 residues long. V was trimmed by 7 bases and J by 4 bases, leaving 11 bases between them. Germline lookup yields CDR1 LNHDA and CDR2 SQIVND (reference sequence).

The chain couples TRBV6-2 or TRBV6-3 to TRBJ2-6; D may correspond to TRBD1 or TRBD2 (6 bases each). V was cut by 2 bases and J by 0 bases, with 20 bases left in between. The CDR3 spans 20 residues. Germline V CDR1 and CDR2: MNHEY, SVGEGT. CDR3 coding DNA: TGTGCCAGCAGTTACCGGACAGAACTAGCATTTTCCTCTGGGGCCAACGTCCTGACTTTC. Encoded protein: CASSYRTELAFSSGANVLTF.

With regard to this clone: Different DNA sequences within this sample yield the same CDR3. The rearrangement joins TRBV30 to TRBJ2-7; D may be TRBD1 or TRBD2 (5 bases each). Germline V gene lookup returns CDR1 GTSNPN and CDR2 SVGIG (reference sequence). Trimming took off 2 bases at V and 0 bases at J, with 8 bases between the two ends. The CDR3 spans 13 residues. Written as DNA, the CDR3 is TGTGCCTGGAGTCGGGGCGGCTCCTACGAGCAGTACTTC. Translated, it gives CAWSRGGSYEQYF.

This clone was detected once. The V call is TRBV7-8, the J call TRBJ1-6; D not resolved. Trimming removed 3 bases from V and 0 bases from J, with 12 bases in between. The CDR3 has 17 amino acids. CDR1 SGHVS and CDR2 FQNEAQ come from the germline V gene. The CDR3 DNA is TGTGCCAGCAGCTTCCGAGGGTCCTTCTCCTATAATTCACCCCTCCACTTT. Amino acid sequence: CASSFRGSFSYNSPLHF.

V gene TRBV6-6 combines with J gene TRBJ2-1, with D possibly called TRBD1 or TRBD2 (6 bases each). V lost 6 bases and J lost 3, with 15 bases in between. CDR3 length: 15 residues. Germline V gene data show CDR1 as MNHNY and CDR2 as SVGAGI (reference sequence). CDR3 DNA: TGTGCCAGCAGAGAGGGGGGACACTTCTACAATGAGCAGTTCTTC. It is translated as CASREGGHFYNEQFF.

The chain uses TRBV11-3 and TRBJ2-3, with TRBD1 matching 7 bases. Germline V gene data show CDR1 as SGHNT and CDR2 as YENEEA. Losses at the gene ends were 5 bases for V and 4 bases for J; bases not matched to a gene: 15. The CDR3 contains 17 residues. CDR3 sequence: CASSPFIWGTAPDTQYF. The CDR3 DNA reads as TGTGCCAGCAGCCCCTTCATCTGGGGGACAGCGCCAGATACGCAGTATTTT.

This clone showed up just a few times. The rearrangement links TRBV5-4 to TRBJ1-2; D is undetermined. Germline CDR1 is SGHNT and CDR2 is YYREEE (reference sequence). This CDR3 spans 13 amino acids. The V end was cut by 4 bases, the J end by 4 bases, with 11 bases between. The CDR3 region is CASSLPSLYGYTF. The CDR3 coding sequence is TGTGCCAGCAGCCTCCCTAGTCTCTATGGCTACACCTTC. Full variable domain (remainder filled in from reference TRBV5-4 and TRBJ1-2): ETGVTQSPTHLIKTRGQQVTLRCSSQSGHNTVSWYQQALGQGPQFIFQYYREEENGRGNFPPRFSGLQFPNYSSELNVNALELDDSALYLCASSLPSLYGYTFGSGTRLTVV.

This sequence joins TRBV18 and TRBJ2-3; D perhaps matches TRBD1 (6 bases). V was shortened by 5 bases and J by 3 bases, with 18 bases between the two germline ends. Per the germline V gene, CDR1 is KGHSH and CDR2 is LQKENI. The CDR3 is 16 residues long. CDR3 in amino acids: CASSKKTGLGTDTQYF. The DNA of the CDR3 is TGTGCCAGCTCAAAAAAAACAGGGTTGGGAACAGATACGCAGTATTTT.

This rearrangement joins TRBV5-1 to TRBJ2-7; TRBD2 matches at 10 bases. CDR3 size: 15 residues. Germline CDR1 and CDR2: SGHRS and YFSETQ. V lost 5 bases to trimming and J lost 1 base; unmatched junction nucleotides: 6. CDR3 sequence: CASRSPGLASYEQYF. The CDR3 DNA is TGCGCCAGCAGGTCTCCGGGACTAGCGTCCTACGAGCAGTACTTC.

V usage is TRBV5-5 and J usage is TRBJ1-2, with a tentative D call TRBD1 (5 bases). Germline loops: CDR1 SGHKS, CDR2 YYEKEE (reference sequence). V was cut by 2 bases and J by 2 bases, with 16 bases left in between. CDR3 length: 16 amino acids. The CDR3 nucleotides are TGTGCCAGCAGCTTCGCCCAGGGCAGCGGCAACTATGGCTACACCTTC. Encoded protein: CASSFAQGSGNYGYTF.

The gene calls are TRBV6-2 or TRBV6-3 and TRBJ2-4, with 12 bases that match TRBD2. Germline CDR1 MNHEY, CDR2 SVGEGT. Losses at the gene ends were 4 bases for V and 0 bases for J; bases not matched to a gene: 4. The CDR3 is 17 amino acids. The CDR3 DNA reads as TGTGCCAGCAGTTTCCCGGGACTAGCGGGAGCCAAAAACATTCAGTACTTC. Encoded protein: CASSFPGLAGAKNIQYF.

The CDR3 region is CASSIITGATNQPQHF. Written as DNA, the CDR3 is TGTGCCAGTAGTATAATTACAGGGGCTACCAATCAGCCCCAGCATTTT. J is TRBJ1-5 and V is TRBV19, with TRBD1 matching over 7 bases. V gave up 2 bases and J gave up 3 bases; unmatched junction bases: 7. Germline values: CDR1 LNHDA, CDR2 SQIVND (reference sequence). This CDR3 spans 16 amino acids.

The CDR3 sequence is CASSLDGESSYEQYF. CDR3 sequence (DNA): TGTGCCAGCAGCTTGGACGGCGAAAGCTCCTACGAGCAGTACTTC. The V and J genes are TRBV5-6 and TRBJ2-7; D gene unclear. Germline V gene lookup returns CDR1 SGHDT and CDR2 YYEEEE. V was pared by 0 bases and J by 0 bases, with 10 bases between. The CDR3 is 15 amino acids.

The rearrangement joins TRBV27 to TRBJ2-7, with 7 bases aligning to TRBD2. Germline CDR1 reads MNHEY; CDR2 reads SMNVEV (reference sequence). The CDR3 contains 13 residues. Trimming removed 3 bases from V and 7 bases from J; junction bases left unmatched: 6. CDR3 loop: CASSLGGLGEQYF. The CDR3 bases are TGTGCCAGCAGTTTGGGGGGGTTGGGGGAGCAGTACTTC.

The rearrangement links TRBV11-1 to TRBJ2-7; D unresolved. Looked up from germline, CDR1 is SGHAT and CDR2 is FQDESV (reference sequence). The CDR3 contains 12 residues. Trimming removed 2 bases from V and 5 bases from J, with 7 bases in between. This CDR3 reads CASSLQRNEQYF. The CDR3 DNA reads as TGTGCCAGCAGCTTACAAAGGAACGAGCAGTACTTC. Looking up the rest from reference TRBV11-1 and TRBJ2-7 gives the full variable domain: EAEVAQSPRYKITEKSQAVAFWCDPISGHATLYWYRQILGQGPELLVQFQDESVVDDSQLPKDRFSAERLKGVDSTLKIQPAELGDSAMYLCASSLQRNEQYFGPGTRLTVT.